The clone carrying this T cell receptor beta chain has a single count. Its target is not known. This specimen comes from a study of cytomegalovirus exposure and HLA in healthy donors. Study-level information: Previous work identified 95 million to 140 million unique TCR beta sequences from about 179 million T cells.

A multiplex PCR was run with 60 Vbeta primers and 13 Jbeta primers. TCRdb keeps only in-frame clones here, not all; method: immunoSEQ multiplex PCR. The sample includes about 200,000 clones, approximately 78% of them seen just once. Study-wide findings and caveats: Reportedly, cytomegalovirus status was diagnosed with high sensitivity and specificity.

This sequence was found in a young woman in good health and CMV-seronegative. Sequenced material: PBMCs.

CDR3: CASSGDSGKGAEAFF. Written as DNA, the CDR3 is TGTGCCAGCAGTGGGGACAGTGGTAAGGGGGCTGAAGCTTTCTTT. This chain connects TRBV25-1 to TRBJ1-1, with 7 bases aligning to TRBD1. The V segment lost 4 bases and the J segment 6 bases; nucleotides outside the gene matches: 11. There are 15 residues in the CDR3. The germline V gene encodes CDR1 MGHDK and CDR2 SYGVNS.